Given below is one TCR beta chain in context. Its target is unknown. This sample was taken from a study of cytomegalovirus exposure and HLA in healthy donors. Overall study results and limits: CMV antigen specificity of a few CMV-associated chains was confirmed in vitro. Some TCR beta chains (approximately 180 of them) were listed as cytomegalovirus-associated.

Primers included in the PCR were 60 Vbeta and 13 Jbeta primers. The assay was immunoSEQ multiplex PCR, and TCRdb's table has in-frame clones only and misses some. The table lists about 160,000 clones, roughly 84% of them singletons. V gave up 2 bases and J gave up 0 bases, with 6 bases separating them. Germline CDR1 KGHSH, CDR2 LQKENI. This CDR3 spans 14 amino acids. The receptor was isolated from a boy between 2 and 10 years old in good health and CMV-seronegative. The sequenced sample was PBMCs. The chain couples TRBV18 to TRBJ2-3, with a tentative D call TRBD1 (6 bases). The CDR3: CASSPTGSTDTQYF. CDR3 sequence (DNA): TGTGCCAGCTCACCAACAGGGAGCACAGATACGCAGTATTTT.